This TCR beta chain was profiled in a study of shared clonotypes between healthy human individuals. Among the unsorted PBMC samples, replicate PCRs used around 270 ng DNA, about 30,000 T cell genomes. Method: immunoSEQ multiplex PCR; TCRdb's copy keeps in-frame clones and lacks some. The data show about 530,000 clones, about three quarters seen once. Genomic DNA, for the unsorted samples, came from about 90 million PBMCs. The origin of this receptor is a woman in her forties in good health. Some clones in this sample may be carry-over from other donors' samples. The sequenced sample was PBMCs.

CDR3 DNA: TGTGCCAGCAGACGAGCGGGAGATATCAATGAGCAGTTCTTC. Residues: CASRRAGDINEQFF. The chain couples TRBV14 to TRBJ2-1, with TRBD2 matching over 8 bases. This CDR3 has 14 residues. Germline CDR1 is SGHDN and CDR2 is FVKESK. V gave up 6 bases and J gave up 6 bases; unmatched junction bases: 7.